This entry describes one T cell receptor (beta chain). Per the original methods: Quantification of nucleated cells was approximated via reference gene primer amplification. Sequencing used immunoSEQ multiplex PCR; TCRdb keeps in-frame clones, though not all of them. D and trimming come from the DNA, and the V and J calls and clone size come from that table. The sample contains over 200,000 clones, around 90% of which appear only once. This record belongs to a study of blood T cell repertoires in COVID-19. The V end lost 2 bases, the J end lost 1 base, and 8 bases lay between the germline ends. This CDR3 is 14 amino acids long. Per germline, CDR1 SGHTA and CDR2 FQGNSA.

The chain joins TRBV7-2 to TRBJ1-2; perhaps TRBD1 as D (5 bases). Input material: PBMCs or T cells enriched from blood (not recorded which). This sequence was found in a man aged 30 to 45 who had been exposed to COVID-19. CDR3 in DNA: TGTGCCAGCAGCTTACAGACAGATAACTATGGCTACACCTTC. This gives the protein CASSLQTDNYGYTF.